The T cell receptor (beta chain) under discussion was sequenced for a study of T cells in Graves' hyperthyroidism and ophthalmopathy. Germline CDR1 and CDR2: MNHEY and SVGEGT. The V end was cut by 2 bases, the J end by 4 bases, with 8 bases between. This CDR3 comprises 13 residues. The CDR3 regions of TCR beta were amplified from RNA transcripts. TCR CDR3 underwent first-round RT-PCR with the HTBI primer set. Via MiXCR, TCRdb re-called the multiplex PCR reads, giving one row per CDR3 protein. The table records around 600,000 distinct CDR3 sequences, 12% to 15% of them present only once. The TCR originated in a woman aged 18-29 years with Graves' ophthalmopathy. Sequenced: blood. The chain is built from TRBV6-2 or TRBV6-3 and TRBJ1-1; D gene uncertain. The CDR3 sequence is CASSYPWVTEAFF. CDR3 coding DNA: TGTGCCAGCAGTTACCCATGGGTCACTGAAGCTTTCTTT.